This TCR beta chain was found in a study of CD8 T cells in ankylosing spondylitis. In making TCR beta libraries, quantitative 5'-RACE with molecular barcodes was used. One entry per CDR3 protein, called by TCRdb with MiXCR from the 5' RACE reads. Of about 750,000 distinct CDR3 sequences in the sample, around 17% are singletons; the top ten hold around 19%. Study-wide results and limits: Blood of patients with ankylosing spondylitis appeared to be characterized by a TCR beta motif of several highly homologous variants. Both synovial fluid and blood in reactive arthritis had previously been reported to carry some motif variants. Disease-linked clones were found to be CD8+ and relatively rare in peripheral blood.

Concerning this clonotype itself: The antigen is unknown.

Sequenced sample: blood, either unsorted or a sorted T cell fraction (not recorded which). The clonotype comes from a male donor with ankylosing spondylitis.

The CDR3 sequence is CSVAGTVYGYTF. The CDR3 nucleotides read TGCAGCGTTGCCGGGACAGTCTATGGCTACACCTTC. The V gene is TRBV29-1, the J gene TRBJ1-2, with 7 bases that match TRBD1. The CDR3 is 12 residues long. With V trimmed by 4 bases and J by 4 bases, 3 bases remained unmatched. Germline V lookup: CDR1 SQVTM, CDR2 ANQGSEA.